The entry below describes one T cell receptor (beta chain). The record originates from a study of blood T cell repertoires in COVID-19. The overall study: T cells, B-cell-depleted T cells, or PBMCs provided the cDNA or gDNA that served as material.

Trimming stripped 3 bases from V and 5 bases from J, with 10 bases between. The CDR3 runs to 13 residues. CDR1 and CDR2 (germline): SGHRS, YFSETQ. Participants reported their clinical history, and cohort assignment relied on those reports. Among Cohort 3 donors, those recovered had two negative PCRs, clearance, or symptom resolution. Per the original methods: Estimation of nucleated cell counts was performed using reference gene primer amplification. Assay: immunoSEQ multiplex PCR; the TCRdb copy retains only in-frame clones and omits some. V, J and clone size are those of that table, while D and trimming were read from the DNA. The sample includes 150,000 to 200,000 clones, approximately 80% of them seen just once.

The V and J genes are TRBV5-1 and TRBJ2-3, with D hard to call. The clonotype originates from a man in his fifties who had recovered from COVID-19. Sequenced input: PBMCs or T cells enriched from blood (not recorded which). The CDR3 sequence is CASSSSTRDTQYF. The CDR3 coding sequence is TGCGCCAGCAGCTCTTCAACACGAGATACGCAGTATTTT. The whole variable domain, remainder taken from reference TRBV5-1 and TRBJ2-3, is KAGVTQTPRYLIKTRGQQVTLSCSPISGHRSVSWYQQTPGQGLQFLFEYFSETQRNKGNFPGRFSGRQFSNSRSEMNVSTLELGDSALYLCASSSSTRDTQYFGPGTRLTVL.